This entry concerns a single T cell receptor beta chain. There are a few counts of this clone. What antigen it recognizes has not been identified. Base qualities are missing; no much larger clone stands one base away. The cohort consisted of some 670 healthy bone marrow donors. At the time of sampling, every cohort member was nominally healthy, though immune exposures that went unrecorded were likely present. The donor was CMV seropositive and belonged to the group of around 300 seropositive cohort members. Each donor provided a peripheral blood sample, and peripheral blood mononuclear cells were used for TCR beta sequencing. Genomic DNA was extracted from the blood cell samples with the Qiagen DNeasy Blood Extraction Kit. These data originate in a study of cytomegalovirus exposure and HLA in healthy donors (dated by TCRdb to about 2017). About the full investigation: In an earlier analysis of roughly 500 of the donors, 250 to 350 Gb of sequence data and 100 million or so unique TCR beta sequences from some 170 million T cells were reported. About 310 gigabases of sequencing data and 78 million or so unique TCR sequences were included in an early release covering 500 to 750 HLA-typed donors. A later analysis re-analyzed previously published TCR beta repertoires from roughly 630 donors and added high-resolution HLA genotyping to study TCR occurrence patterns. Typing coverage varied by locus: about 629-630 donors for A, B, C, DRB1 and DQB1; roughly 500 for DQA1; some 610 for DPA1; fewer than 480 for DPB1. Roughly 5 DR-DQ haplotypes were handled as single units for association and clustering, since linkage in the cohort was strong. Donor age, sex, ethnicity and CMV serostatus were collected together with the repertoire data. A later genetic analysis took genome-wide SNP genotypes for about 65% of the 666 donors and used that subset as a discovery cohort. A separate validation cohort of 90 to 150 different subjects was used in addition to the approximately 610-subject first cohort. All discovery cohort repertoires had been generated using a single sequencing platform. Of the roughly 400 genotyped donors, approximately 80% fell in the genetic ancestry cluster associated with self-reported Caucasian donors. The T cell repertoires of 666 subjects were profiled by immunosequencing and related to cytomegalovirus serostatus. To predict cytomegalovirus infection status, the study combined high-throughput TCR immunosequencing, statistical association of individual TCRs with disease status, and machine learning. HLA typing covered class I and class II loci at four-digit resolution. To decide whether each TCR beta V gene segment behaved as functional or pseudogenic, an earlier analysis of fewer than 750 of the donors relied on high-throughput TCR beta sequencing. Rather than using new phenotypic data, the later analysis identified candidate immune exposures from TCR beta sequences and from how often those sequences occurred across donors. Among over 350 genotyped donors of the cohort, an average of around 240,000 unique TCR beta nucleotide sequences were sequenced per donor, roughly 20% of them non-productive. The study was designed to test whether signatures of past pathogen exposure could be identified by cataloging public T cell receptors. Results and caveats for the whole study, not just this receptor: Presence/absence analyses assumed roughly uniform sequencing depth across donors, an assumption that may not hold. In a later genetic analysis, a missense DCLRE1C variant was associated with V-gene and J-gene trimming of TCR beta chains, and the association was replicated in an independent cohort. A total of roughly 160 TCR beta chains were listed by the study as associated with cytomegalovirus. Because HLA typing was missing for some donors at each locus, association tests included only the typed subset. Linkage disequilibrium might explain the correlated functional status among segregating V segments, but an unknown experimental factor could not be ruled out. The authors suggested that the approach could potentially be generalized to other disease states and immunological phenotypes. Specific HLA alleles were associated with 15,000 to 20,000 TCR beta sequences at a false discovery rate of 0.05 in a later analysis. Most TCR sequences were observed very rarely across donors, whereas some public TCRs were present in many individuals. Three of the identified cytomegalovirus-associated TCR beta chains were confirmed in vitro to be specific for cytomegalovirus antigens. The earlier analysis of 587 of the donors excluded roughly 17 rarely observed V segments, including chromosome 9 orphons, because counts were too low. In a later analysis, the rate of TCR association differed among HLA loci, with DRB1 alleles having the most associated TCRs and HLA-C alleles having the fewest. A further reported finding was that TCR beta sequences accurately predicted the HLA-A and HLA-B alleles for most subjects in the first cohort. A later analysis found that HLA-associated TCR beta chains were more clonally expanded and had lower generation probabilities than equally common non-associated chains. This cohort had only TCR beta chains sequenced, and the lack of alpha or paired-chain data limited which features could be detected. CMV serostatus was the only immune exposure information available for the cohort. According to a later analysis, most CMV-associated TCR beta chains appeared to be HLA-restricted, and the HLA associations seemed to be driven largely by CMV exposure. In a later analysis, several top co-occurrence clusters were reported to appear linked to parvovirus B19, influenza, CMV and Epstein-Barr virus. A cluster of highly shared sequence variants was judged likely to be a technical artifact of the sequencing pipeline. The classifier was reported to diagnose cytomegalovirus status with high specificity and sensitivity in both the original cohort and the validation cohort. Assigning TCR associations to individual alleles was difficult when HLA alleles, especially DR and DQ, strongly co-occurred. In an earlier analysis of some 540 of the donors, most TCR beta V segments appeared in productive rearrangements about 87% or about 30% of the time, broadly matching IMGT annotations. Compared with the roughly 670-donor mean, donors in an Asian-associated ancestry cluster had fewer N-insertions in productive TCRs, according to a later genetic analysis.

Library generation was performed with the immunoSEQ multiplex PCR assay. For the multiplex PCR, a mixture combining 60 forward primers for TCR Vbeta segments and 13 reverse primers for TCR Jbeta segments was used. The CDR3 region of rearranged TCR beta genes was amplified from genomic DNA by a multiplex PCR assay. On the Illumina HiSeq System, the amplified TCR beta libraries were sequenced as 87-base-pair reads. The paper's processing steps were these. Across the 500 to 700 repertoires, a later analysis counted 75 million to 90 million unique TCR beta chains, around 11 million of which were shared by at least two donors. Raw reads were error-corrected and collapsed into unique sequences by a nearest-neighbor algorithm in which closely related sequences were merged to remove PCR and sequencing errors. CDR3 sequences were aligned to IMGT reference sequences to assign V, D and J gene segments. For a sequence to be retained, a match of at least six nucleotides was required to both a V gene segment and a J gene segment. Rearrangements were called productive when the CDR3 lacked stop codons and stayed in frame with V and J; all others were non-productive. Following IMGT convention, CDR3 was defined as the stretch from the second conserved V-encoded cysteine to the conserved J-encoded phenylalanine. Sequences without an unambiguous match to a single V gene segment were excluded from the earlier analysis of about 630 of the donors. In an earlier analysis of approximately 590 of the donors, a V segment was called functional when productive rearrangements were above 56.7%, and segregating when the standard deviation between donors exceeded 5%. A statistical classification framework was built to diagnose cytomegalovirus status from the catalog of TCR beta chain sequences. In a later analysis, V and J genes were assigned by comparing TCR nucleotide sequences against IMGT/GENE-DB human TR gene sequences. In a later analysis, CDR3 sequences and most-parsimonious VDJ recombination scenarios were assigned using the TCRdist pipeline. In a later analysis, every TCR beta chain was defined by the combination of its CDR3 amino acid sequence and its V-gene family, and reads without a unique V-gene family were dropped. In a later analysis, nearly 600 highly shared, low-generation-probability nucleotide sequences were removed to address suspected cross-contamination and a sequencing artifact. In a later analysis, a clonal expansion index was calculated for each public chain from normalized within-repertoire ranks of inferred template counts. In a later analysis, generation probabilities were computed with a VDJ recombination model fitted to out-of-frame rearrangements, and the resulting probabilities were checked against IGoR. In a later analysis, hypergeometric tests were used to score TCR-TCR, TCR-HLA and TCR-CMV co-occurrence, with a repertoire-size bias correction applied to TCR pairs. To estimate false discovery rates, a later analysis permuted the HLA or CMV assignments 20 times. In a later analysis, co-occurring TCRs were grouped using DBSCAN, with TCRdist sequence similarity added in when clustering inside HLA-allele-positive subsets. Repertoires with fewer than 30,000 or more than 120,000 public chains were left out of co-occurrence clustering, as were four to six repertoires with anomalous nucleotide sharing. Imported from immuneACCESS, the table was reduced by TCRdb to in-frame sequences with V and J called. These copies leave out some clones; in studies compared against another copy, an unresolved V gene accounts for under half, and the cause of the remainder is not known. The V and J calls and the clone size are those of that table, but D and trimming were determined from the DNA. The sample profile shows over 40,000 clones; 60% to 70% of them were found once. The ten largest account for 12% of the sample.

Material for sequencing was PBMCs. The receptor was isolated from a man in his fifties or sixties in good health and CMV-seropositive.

The bases are TGCGCCAGCACCCGGGGAGTTGTGAACACTGAAGCTTTCTTT. It encodes CASTRGVVNTEAFF. The chain is made from TRBV4-1 and TRBJ1-1, with the D gene too uncertain to name. The CDR3 sequence holds 14 residues, the cysteine and phenylalanine included. The DNA shown is the 42-base CDR3, in frame from base 1. As encoded in the germline V gene, CDR1 is MGHRA while CDR2 is YSYEKL. V and J are truncated by 7 bases and 0 bases respectively, leaving an intervening sequence of 12 bases.